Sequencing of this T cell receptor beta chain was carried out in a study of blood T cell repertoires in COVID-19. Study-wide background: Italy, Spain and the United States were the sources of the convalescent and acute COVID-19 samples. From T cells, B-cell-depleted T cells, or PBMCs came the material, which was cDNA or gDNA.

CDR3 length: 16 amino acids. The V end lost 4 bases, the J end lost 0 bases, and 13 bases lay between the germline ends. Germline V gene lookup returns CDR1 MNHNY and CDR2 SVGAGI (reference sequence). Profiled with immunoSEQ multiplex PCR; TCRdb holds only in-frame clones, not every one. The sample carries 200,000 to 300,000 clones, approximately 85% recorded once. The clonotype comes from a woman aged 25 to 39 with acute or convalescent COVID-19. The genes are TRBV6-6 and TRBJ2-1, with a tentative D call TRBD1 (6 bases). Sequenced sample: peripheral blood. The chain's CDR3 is CASSSTGTTSYNEQFF. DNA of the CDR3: TGTGCCAGCAGTTCCACCGGGACAACCTCCTACAATGAGCAGTTCTTC.